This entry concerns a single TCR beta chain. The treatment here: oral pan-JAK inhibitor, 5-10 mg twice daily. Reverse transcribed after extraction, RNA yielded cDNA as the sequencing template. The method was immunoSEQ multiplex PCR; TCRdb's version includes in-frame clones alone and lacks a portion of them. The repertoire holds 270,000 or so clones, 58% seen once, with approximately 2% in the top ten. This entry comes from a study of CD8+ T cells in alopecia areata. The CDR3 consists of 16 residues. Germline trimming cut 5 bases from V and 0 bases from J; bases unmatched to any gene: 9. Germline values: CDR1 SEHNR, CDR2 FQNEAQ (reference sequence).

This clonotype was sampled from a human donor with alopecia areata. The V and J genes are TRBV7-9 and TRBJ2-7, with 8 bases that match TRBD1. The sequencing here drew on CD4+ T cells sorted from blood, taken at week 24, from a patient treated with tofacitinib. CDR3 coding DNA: TGTGCCAGCAGCGGGGTAATGGACAGGGCCTCCTACGAGCAGTACTTC. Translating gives CASSGVMDRASYEQYF.